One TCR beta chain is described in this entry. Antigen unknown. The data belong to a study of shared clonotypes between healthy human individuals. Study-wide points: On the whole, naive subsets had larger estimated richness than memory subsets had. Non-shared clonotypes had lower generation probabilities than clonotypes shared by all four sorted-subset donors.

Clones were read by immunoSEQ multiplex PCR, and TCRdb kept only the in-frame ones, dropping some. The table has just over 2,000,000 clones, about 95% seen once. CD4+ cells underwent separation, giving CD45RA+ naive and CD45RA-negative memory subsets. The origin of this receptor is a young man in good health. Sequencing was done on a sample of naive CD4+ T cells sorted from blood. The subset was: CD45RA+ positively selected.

Here the CDR3 DNA reads TGTGCCAGCACCACGGGGGGAACTAGTCCAAACAATGAGCAGTTCTTC. It codes for CASTTGGTSPNNEQFF. The chain carries TRBV5-4 and TRBJ2-1, with TRBD2 matching over 7 bases. The CDR3 contains 16 residues. From germline, CDR1 is SGHNT and CDR2 YYREEE (reference sequence). Unmatched junction bases numbered 14, after V lost 6 bases and J lost 5 bases.